This T cell receptor (beta chain) was sequenced during a study of T cells of healthy individuals. Each CDR3 protein is one row after TCRdb ran MiXCR on the 5' RACE reads. The table has around 63,000 distinct CDR3 sequences, around 15% seen once; the top ten hold approximately 4.8%. This clonotype has more than one count but fewer than ten. The CDR3 is 15 residues long. V shed 5 bases and J shed 5 bases, with 15 bases lying between them. Germline V lookup: CDR1 SEHNR, CDR2 FQNEAQ (reference sequence). This rearrangement joins TRBV7-9 to TRBJ2-2; D possibly corresponds to TRBD1 (6 bases). This sequence was found in a human donor in good health. The CDR3 region is CASSTRQVPTGELFF. In DNA form, the CDR3 reads TGTGCCAGCAGCACTCGACAGGTTCCTACCGGGGAGCTGTTTTTT.